One sample yielded the 16 T cell receptor beta chains listed below, sequenced in a study of blood T cell repertoires in COVID-19. Here immunoSEQ multiplex PCR was the method, and the copy in TCRdb shows in-frame clones only, minus some. The profile shows about 240,000 clones, about four fifths of them singletons. Sample: PBMCs or T cells enriched from blood (not recorded which). Receptors were obtained from a woman aged 40 to 50 who had been exposed to COVID-19.

The chain employs TRBV5-1 and TRBJ1-1; tentative D call: TRBD1 (6 bases). The CDR3 runs 16 residues. The V end lost 4 bases, the J end lost 3 bases, and 19 bases lay between the germline ends. In germline, CDR1 is SGHRS, CDR2 YFSETQ. The CDR3 bases are TGCGCCAGCAGCCAACAGGGATTAGAGGGAGACACTGAAGCTTTCTTT. It translates to CASSQQGLEGDTEAFF.

Regarding this clone: Other DNA sequences in the sample encode the same CDR3. This chain links TRBV6-5 with TRBJ1-5; D not certain. Germline assignment: CDR1 MNHEY and CDR2 SVGAGI. Trimming shortened V by 6 bases and J by 1 base, and 10 bases separated the two germline ends. This CDR3 comprises 14 residues. The CDR3 here is CASSPTGSNQPQHF. CDR3 DNA: TGTGCCAGCAGCCCGACTGGAAGCAATCAGCCCCAGCATTTT.

The chain carries TRBV2 and TRBJ2-3; TRBD2 matches at 9 bases. The CDR3 loop spans 15 amino acids. With V trimmed by 6 bases and J by 4 bases, 8 bases remained unmatched. Per the germline V gene, CDR1 is SNHLY and CDR2 is FYNNEI. Written as DNA, the CDR3 is TGTGCCAGCAGGAGAGGGACTAGCAGATCAGATACGCAGTATTTT. Protein product: CASRRGTSRSDTQYF.

The chain has TRBV12-3 or TRBV12-4 and TRBJ1-1, with D possibly being TRBD1 (5 bases). V gave up 7 bases and J gave up 11 bases, with 20 bases separating them. The length of the CDR3 is 13 residues. DNA for the CDR3: TGTGCCAGCAACAATGAGGGACTTGGGAGGGCTTTCTTT. As protein: CASNNEGLGRAFF.

V usage is TRBV13 and J usage is TRBJ2-7, with D possibly TRBD1 on 5 matching bases. Germline V lookup: CDR1 PRHDT, CDR2 FYEKMQ (reference sequence). V was trimmed by 1 base and J by 2 bases, leaving 12 bases between them. The CDR3 has 15 residues. The CDR3 nucleotides are TGTGCCAGCAGCTTAGCTTCCCAGGGAACCTACGAGCAGTACTTC. The encoded protein is CASSLASQGTYEQYF.

This clone has just one count. The chain is built from TRBV6-2 or TRBV6-3 and TRBJ2-1; 13 bases map to TRBD2. Per the germline V gene, CDR1 is MNHEY and CDR2 is SVGEGT. V trimming: 5 bases; J trimming: 7 bases; junction bases outside the gene matches: 17. CDR3 length: 19 amino acids. In nucleotides, the CDR3 is TGTGCCAGCAGTCCCGAATCCTACACCTCGACTAGCGGGGGGAATGAGCAGTTCTTC. Amino acid sequence: CASSPESYTSTSGGNEQFF.

The chain has TRBV19 and TRBJ1-2, with no clear D. The ends were cut back, 0 bases at V and 0 bases at J, with 11 bases in the middle. The germline gives CDR1 LNHDA, CDR2 SQIVND (reference sequence). CDR3 size: 16 residues. The CDR3 reads CASSIDQSRANYGYTF. The DNA of the CDR3 is TGTGCCAGTAGTATAGATCAATCGAGAGCTAACTATGGCTACACCTTC.

This chain joins TRBV6-5 and TRBJ1-6, with D unclear. The length of the CDR3 is 13 residues. Germline V gene data show CDR1 as MNHEY and CDR2 as SVGAGI. Trimming took off 7 bases at V and 7 bases at J, with 11 bases between the two ends. Here the CDR3 reads CASTLDGNSPLHF. The CDR3 nucleotides are TGTGCCAGCACCCTAGACGGGAATTCACCCCTCCACTTT.

This rearrangement joins TRBV4-3 to TRBJ2-3, with 7 bases identical to TRBD1. Germline lookup yields CDR1 LGHNA and CDR2 YSLEER. The trim removed 4 bases at V and 0 bases at J, leaving 7 bases unmatched. This CDR3 has 16 amino acids. The CDR3 DNA sequence: TGCGCCAGCAGCCGTGGGACAGCTGAAAGCACAGATACGCAGTATTTT. Amino acids: CASSRGTAESTDTQYF.

Only a few counts were recorded for this clone. This chain links TRBV20-1 with TRBJ1-2; 7 bases are shared with TRBD1. The CDR3 has 18 amino acids. Germline V gene sequence: CDR1 DFQATT, CDR2 SNEGSKA (reference sequence). Losses at the gene ends were 3 bases for V and 4 bases for J; bases not matched to a gene: 20. The CDR3 DNA reads as TGCAGTGCTAGTGGTTCAGACAGGGCAAACCTTGGGGCCTATGGCTACACCTTC. This gives the protein CSASGSDRANLGAYGYTF.

This chain uses TRBV7-9 with TRBJ2-5, with 10 bases aligning to TRBD1. Per germline, CDR1 SEHNR and CDR2 FQNEAQ (reference sequence). The CDR3 totals 14 residues. After removal of 4 bases from V and 4 bases from J, the junction contained 3 bases not matched to a gene. CDR3 residues: CASSYDRGLETQYF. The CDR3 DNA is TGTGCCAGCAGCTATGACAGGGGGCTAGAGACCCAGTACTTC.

The chain has TRBV9 and TRBJ2-5, with TRBD1 matching 8 bases. The CDR3 runs to 15 residues. CDR1 SGDLS and CDR2 YYNGEE come from the germline V gene. The V segment lost 3 bases and the J segment 2 bases; nucleotides outside the gene matches: 6. The CDR3 region is CASSADRVSQETQYF. In DNA form, the CDR3 reads TGTGCCAGCAGCGCGGACAGGGTATCGCAAGAGACCCAGTACTTC.

The rearrangement joins TRBV4-2 to TRBJ1-6, with a weak D call TRBD1 (6 bases). Germline-derived CDR1 and CDR2 are LGHNA and YNFKEQ. The CDR3 is 17 amino acids. V lost 4 bases and J 5 bases, leaving 18 bases between the germline ends. The CDR3 region is CASSPQWAQGNNSPLHF. The CDR3 DNA reads as TGTGCCAGCAGCCCGCAGTGGGCCCAGGGGAATAATTCACCCCTCCACTTT.

V and J are TRBV4-2 and TRBJ2-1, with 8 bases lining up with TRBD2. The CDR3 covers 19 residues. Losses at the gene ends were 1 base for V and 5 bases for J; bases not matched to a gene: 16. The germline V gene has CDR1 LGHNA and CDR2 YNFKEQ. DNA of the CDR3: TGTGCCAGCAGCCAAGTGCGAGCGGGGGCCCTCCTACTTAACAATGAGCAGTTCTTC. Encoded protein: CASSQVRAGALLLNNEQFF.

The V call is TRBV5-8, the J call TRBJ1-2, with TRBD1 as a possible D gene (6 bases). This CDR3 region has 13 residues. Germline V lookup: CDR1 SGHTS, CDR2 YDEGEE. The germline V and J ends were trimmed by 4 bases and 6 bases, with 13 bases remaining between them. CDR3 amino acids: CASSPRPGDGYTF. CDR3 DNA: TGTGCCAGCAGCCCCCGTCCAGGGGATGGCTACACCTTC.

V gene TRBV9 combines with J gene TRBJ2-2; D call uncertain. Germline lookup yields CDR1 SGDLS and CDR2 YYNGEE. The CDR3 consists of 14 residues. Trimming stripped 0 bases from V and 3 bases from J, with 6 bases between. The CDR3 region has the DNA TGTGCCAGCAGCGTAGCGGTGGACACCGGGGAGCTGTTTTTT. Protein product: CASSVAVDTGELFF.